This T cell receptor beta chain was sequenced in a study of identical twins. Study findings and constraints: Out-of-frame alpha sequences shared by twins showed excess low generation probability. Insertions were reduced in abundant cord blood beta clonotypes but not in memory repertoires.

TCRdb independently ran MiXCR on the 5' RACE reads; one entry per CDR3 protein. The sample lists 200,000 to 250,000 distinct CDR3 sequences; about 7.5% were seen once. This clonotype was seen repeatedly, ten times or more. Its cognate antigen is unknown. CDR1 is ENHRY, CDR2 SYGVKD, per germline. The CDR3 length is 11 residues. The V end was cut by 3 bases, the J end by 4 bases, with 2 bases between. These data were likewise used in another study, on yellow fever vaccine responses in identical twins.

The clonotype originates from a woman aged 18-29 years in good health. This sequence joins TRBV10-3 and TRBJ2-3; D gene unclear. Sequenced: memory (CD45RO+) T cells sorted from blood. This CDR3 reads CAISDADTQYF. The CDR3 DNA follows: TGTGCCATCAGTGACGCAGATACGCAGTATTTT.